These 5 T cell receptor beta chains share one sample of origin, sequenced in a study of T cell changes during pregnancy in multiple sclerosis. Profiling relied on immunoSEQ multiplex PCR, and the TCRdb table lists in-frame clones only, not all of them. The table shows roughly 90,000 clones, with roughly 90% occurring only once. Sequencing was performed on peripheral blood, taken in the first trimester of pregnancy. These receptors were collected from a female donor in good health, enrolled as a control in a pregnancy study.

This clone occurred once. CDR3 amino acids: CASSVSGTGLYGYTF. For the CDR3, the DNA is TGTGCCAGCAGCGTATCTGGGACAGGGCTATATGGCTACACCTTC. V is TRBV9 and J is TRBJ1-2; 9 bases line up with TRBD1. Germline V CDR1 and CDR2: SGDLS, YYNGEE. The length of the CDR3 is 15 residues. The J segment lost 5 bases and the V segment lost 1 base, leaving 6 bases of the junction unmatched.

The rearrangement uses TRBV7-3 and TRBJ1-2; 9 bases agree with TRBD1. With V trimmed by 3 bases and J by 6 bases, 2 bases remained unmatched. Germline-derived CDR1 and CDR2 are SGHTA and FQGTGA. CDR3 length: 13 residues. This CDR3 is CASSLDRGDGYTF. The DNA of the CDR3 is TGTGCCAGCAGCTTGGACAGGGGAGATGGCTACACCTTC.

The genes are TRBV19 and TRBJ1-2; D gene unclear. CDR3 length equals 15 residues. Trimming stripped 5 bases from V and 2 bases from J, with 15 bases between. Germline loops: CDR1 LNHDA, CDR2 SQIVND (reference sequence). The CDR3 nucleotides read TGTGCCAGTAGTCCTCTCGGGGTCCGGAACTATGGCTACACCTTC. As protein: CASSPLGVRNYGYTF.

The CDR3 DNA is TGTGCCAGCAGCCCGCGGGGGACTCGCTCCTACAATGAGCAGTTCTTC. Its protein product is CASSPRGTRSYNEQFF. The genes are TRBV11-2 and TRBJ2-1, with 7 bases aligning to TRBD2. V was pared by 5 bases and J by 0 bases, with 7 bases of the junction left unmatched. Germline V gene sequence: CDR1 SGHAT, CDR2 FQNNGV. The CDR3 has 16 amino acids. Drawing the rest from reference TRBV11-2 and TRBJ2-1, the complete variable domain is EAGVAQSPRYKIIEKRQSVAFWCNPISGHATLYWYQQILGQGPKLLIQFQNNGVVDDSQLPKDRFSAERLKGVDSTLKIQPAKLEDSAVYLCASSPRGTRSYNEQFFGPGTRLTVL.

This rearrangement joins TRBV6-5 to TRBJ2-7; D possibly corresponds to TRBD1 (6 bases). Trimming cost V 6 bases and J 3 bases, with 15 bases left between them. Germline CDR1 reads MNHEY; CDR2 reads SVGAGI. CDR3 size: 14 residues. CDR3 amino acids: CASRGEGEYYEQYF. CDR3 nucleotide sequence: TGTGCCAGCAGGGGCGAGGGGGAATACTACGAGCAGTACTTC.